Below, 25 T cell receptor beta chains from the same sample are listed, as sequenced in a study of technical replicates of blood from a few donors. Produced via immunoSEQ multiplex PCR; TCRdb's table is partial and in-frame only. The data contain thousands of clones, 91% of them seen just once; the ten biggest clones take up around 9.7%. Sequencing was performed on PBMCs. The receptor set was obtained from a human donor in good health.

This rearrangement joins TRBV4-1 to TRBJ2-1; 9 bases match TRBD1. Trimming took 5 bases from V and 1 from J; bases not matched to a gene: 3. The CDR3 length is 15 residues. CDR1 is MGHRA and CDR2 is YSYEKL in the germline V gene. CDR3 nucleotides: TGCGCCAGCAGCACAGGACAGGGGTCCTACAATGAGCAGTTCTTC. Encoded protein: CASSTGQGSYNEQFF.

The chain is built from TRBV29-1 and TRBJ2-7; 7 bases are shared with TRBD1. Trimming cost V 4 bases and J 1 base; bases outside gene matches: 1. CDR1 is SQVTM, CDR2 ANQGSEA, per germline. This CDR3 has 12 residues. This CDR3 reads CSVGDRSYEQYF. Written as DNA, the CDR3 is TGCAGCGTTGGGGACAGATCCTACGAGCAGTACTTC.

The count of this clone is one. The rearrangement uses TRBV25-1 and TRBJ2-7, with a possible D match to TRBD1 (5 bases). Germline V gene sequence: CDR1 MGHDK, CDR2 SYGVNS. V was clipped by 1 base and J by 4 bases, with 5 bases between them. The CDR3 extends over 12 amino acids. The CDR3: CASSESGYEQYF. In nucleotides, the CDR3 is TGTGCCAGCAGTGAATCAGGGTACGAGCAGTACTTC.

The chain carries TRBV19 and TRBJ1-5; D is uncertain. This CDR3 contains 13 residues. V was clipped by 2 bases and J by 5 bases, with 7 bases between them. Germline V CDR1 and CDR2: LNHDA, SQIVND (reference sequence). The DNA for the CDR3 is TGTGCCAGTAGTATAAGGAGGGATCAGCCCCAGCATTTT. It encodes CASSIRRDQPQHF.

This clone has just one count. The chain has TRBV5-4 and TRBJ1-1, with 8 bases aligning to TRBD1. Germline V CDR1 and CDR2: SGHNT, YYREEE (reference sequence). The length of the CDR3 is 16 residues. The junction had 9 bases not matched to a gene; V was cut back by 2 bases and J by 3 bases. CDR3 sequence reads: CASSFPQGGVDTEAFF. The CDR3 DNA reads TGTGCCAGCAGCTTCCCACAGGGGGGGGTGGACACTGAAGCTTTCTTT.

The V call is TRBV30, the J call TRBJ2-2; TRBD1 agrees at 8 bases. Looked up from germline, CDR1 is GTSNPN and CDR2 is SVGIG (reference sequence). This CDR3 contains 15 residues. The V segment lost 5 bases and the J segment 0 bases; nucleotides outside the gene matches: 5. CDR3 protein: CAWEDRGPNTGELFF. The CDR3 DNA reads TGTGCCTGGGAAGACAGGGGCCCGAACACCGGGGAGCTGTTTTTT.

V is TRBV21-1 and J is TRBJ2-1; the table gives TRBD2 as D, unverified against the DNA. TRBV21-1 is a known pseudogene. The CDR3 is 12 amino acids. The CDR3 loop reads CASSRGGNEQFF. The DNA for the CDR3 is TGTGCCAGCAGCCGCGGGGGGAATGAGCAGTTCTTC.

The J gene is TRBJ1-1, the V gene TRBV5-1; the match to TRBD1 covers 9 bases. CDR1 SGHRS and CDR2 YFSETQ come from the germline V gene. The trim removed 3 bases at V and 0 bases at J, leaving 6 bases unmatched. This CDR3 is built from 16 residues. CDR3 region: CASSSGQGIMNTEAFF. The CDR3 DNA follows: TGCGCCAGCAGCTCCGGACAGGGGATCATGAACACTGAAGCTTTCTTT. The full variable domain, rest sourced from reference TRBV5-1 and TRBJ1-1, is KAGVTQTPRYLIKTRGQQVTLSCSPISGHRSVSWYQQTPGQGLQFLFEYFSETQRNKGNFPGRFSGRQFSNSRSEMNVSTLELGDSALYLCASSSGQGIMNTEAFFGQGTRLTVV.

This clone was seen once. The CDR3 reads CASSQENRGAREQYF. In nucleotides, the CDR3 is TGCGCCAGCAGCCAAGAGAACAGGGGGGCCCGCGAGCAGTACTTC. The chain uses TRBV4-1 and TRBJ2-7, with 8 bases matching TRBD1. Germline V gives CDR1 MGHRA, CDR2 YSYEKL. The CDR3 loop spans 15 amino acids. The V segment lost 0 bases and the J segment 6 bases; nucleotides outside the gene matches: 7.

The CDR3 region is CASSSTGQRDEKLFF. The CDR3 coding sequence is TGTGCCAGCAGCTCAACGGGACAGAGGGATGAAAAACTGTTTTTT. The chain is built from TRBV7-9 and TRBJ1-4; 7 nucleotides agree with TRBD1. J was trimmed by 6 bases and V by 4 bases; bases with no gene match: 8. Germline V gene data show CDR1 as SEHNR and CDR2 as FQNEAQ (reference sequence). This CDR3 region has 15 residues.

This clone has a single count. The rearrangement uses TRBV25-1 and TRBJ2-7, with a possible D match to TRBD2 (6 bases). Germline lookup yields CDR1 MGHDK and CDR2 SYGVNS. Trimming removed 6 bases from V and 0 bases from J, with 12 bases in between. The CDR3 is made up of 14 amino acids. The DNA for the CDR3 is TGTGCCAGCAGCCATAGCGGTGCCTCCTACGAGCAGTACTTC. Translation: CASSHSGASYEQYF.

The chain carries TRBV5-4 and TRBJ1-1; D is perhaps TRBD1 (5 bases). Germline CDR1 SGHNT, CDR2 YYREEE (reference sequence). The CDR3 length is 12 residues. V was trimmed by 1 base and J by 11 bases, leaving 12 bases between them. The CDR3 spells CASSLWGGEAFF. CDR3 DNA: TGTGCCAGCAGCTTGTGGGGGGGAGAGGCTTTCTTT.

The V call is TRBV15, the J call TRBJ1-5; no reliable D call. V shed 1 base and J shed 4 bases, with 8 bases lying between them. CDR1 and CDR2 from the germline V gene are LNHNV and YYDKDF (reference sequence). The CDR3 totals 14 residues. CDR3: CATSRGQENQPQHF. The CDR3 DNA reads TGTGCCACCAGCAGAGGTCAGGAAAATCAGCCCCAGCATTTT.

This chain connects TRBV25-1 to TRBJ2-3; TRBD2 might be the D (5 bases). CDR1 and CDR2 from the germline V gene are MGHDK and SYGVNS. The CDR3 is 14 residues long. Deletions cut 2 bases from V and 0 bases from J, with 6 bases between. CDR3 DNA: TGTGCCAGCAGTGAAGGACTGAGCACAGATACGCAGTATTTT. It translates to CASSEGLSTDTQYF.

The J gene is TRBJ1-2, the V gene TRBV19; D remains unclear. CDR1 and CDR2 (germline): LNHDA, SQIVND (reference sequence). The ends were cut back, 1 base at V and 4 bases at J, with 13 bases in the middle. The CDR3 length is 15 residues. This chain's CDR3 is CASSIAEISGYGYTF. CDR3 DNA: TGTGCCAGTAGTATAGCGGAGATCAGTGGCTATGGCTACACCTTC.

The chain joins TRBV5-1 to TRBJ1-1, with TRBD1 matching 11 bases. This CDR3 is built from 15 residues. V lost 4 bases and J lost 4; bases outside the gene matches: 6. Germline CDR1 and CDR2: SGHRS and YFSETQ. For the CDR3, the DNA is TGCGCCAGCAGCCCGTTCGGGACAGGGGGCACTGAAGCTTTCTTT. Translation gives CASSPFGTGGTEAFF.

The chain combines TRBV5-1 with TRBJ2-7; 9 bases agree with TRBD2. The length of the CDR3 is 15 residues. The germline gives CDR1 SGHRS, CDR2 YFSETQ. Germline trimming cut 4 bases from V and 7 bases from J; bases unmatched to any gene: 12. The CDR3 sequence is CASSASSGTLGEQYF. The DNA for the CDR3 is TGCGCCAGCAGCGCCTCTAGCGGGACCCTCGGGGAGCAGTACTTC.

This chain connects TRBV19 to TRBJ2-7; TRBD2 matches 13 bases. Germline V gene sequence: CDR1 LNHDA, CDR2 SQIVND (reference sequence). The CDR3 sequence is 16 residues long. Germline trimming cut 1 base from V and 7 bases from J; bases unmatched to any gene: 7. CDR3: CASSIGLAGGPVEQYF. The CDR3, as DNA: TGTGCCAGTAGTATAGGACTAGCGGGAGGCCCAGTGGAGCAGTACTTC.

The V gene is TRBV30, the J gene TRBJ2-1; 11 positions match TRBD2. The ends lost 5 bases at V and 5 bases at J; junction bases unmatched: 17. The CDR3 totals 18 residues. The germline gives CDR1 GTSNPN, CDR2 SVGIG (reference sequence). CDR3 loop: CAWAGWTSGFGSNNEQFF. CDR3 coding DNA: TGTGCCTGGGCCGGTTGGACTAGCGGGTTTGGGTCCAACAATGAGCAGTTCTTC.

This chain links TRBV10-3 with TRBJ2-3; a possible D gene is TRBD2 (5 bases). Germline V CDR1 and CDR2: ENHRY, SYGVKD. CDR3 length equals 14 residues. Trimming shortened V by 4 bases and J by 2 bases, and 10 bases separated the two germline ends. CDR3 residues: CAISASRDTDTQYF. The CDR3 DNA reads TGTGCCATCAGTGCTTCCCGGGACACAGATACGCAGTATTTT.

This sequence joins TRBV6-6 and TRBJ1-4, with a weak D call TRBD1 (5 bases). Germline V gene data show CDR1 as MNHNY and CDR2 as SVGAGI (reference sequence). The CDR3 has 16 residues. V lost 7 bases and J 1 base, leaving 16 bases between the germline ends. The CDR3 reads CASIQRGGRTNEKLFF. The CDR3, as DNA: TGTGCCAGCATCCAGCGTGGGGGGAGAACTAATGAAAAACTGTTTTTT.

The rearrangement uses TRBV2 and TRBJ1-5; D is unclear. The CDR3 runs to 14 residues. Per the germline V gene, CDR1 is SNHLY and CDR2 is FYNNEI. Trimming removed 4 bases from V and 0 bases from J, with 7 bases in between. The CDR3 DNA follows: TGTGCCAGCAGTGGAGGGAATAGCAATCAGCCCCAGCATTTT. Translated, it gives CASSGGNSNQPQHF.

The chain joins TRBV28 to TRBJ2-7, with a tentative D call TRBD2 (6 bases). The ends were cut back, 7 bases at V and 3 bases at J, with 7 bases in the middle. The CDR3 totals 11 residues. Per germline, CDR1 MDHEN and CDR2 SYDVKM. In nucleotides, the CDR3 is TGTGCCAGCACCGGGGGCTACGAGCAGTACTTC. Amino acid sequence: CASTGGYEQYF.

The V call is TRBV5-1, the J call TRBJ2-5; D possibly corresponds to TRBD1 (5 bases). The CDR3 runs 14 residues. V lost 1 base to trimming and J lost 1 base, with 8 bases between them. Germline V gene lookup returns CDR1 SGHRS and CDR2 YFSETQ. DNA for the CDR3: TGCGCCAGCAGCTTGTCGACAGCCCAAGAGACCCAGTACTTC. Protein sequence: CASSLSTAQETQYF.

The chain recombines TRBV5-1 with TRBJ1-1; 9 bases agree with TRBD1. V shed 4 bases and J 3 bases; nucleotides not matched to a gene: 1. In germline, CDR1 is SGHRS, CDR2 YFSETQ. The CDR3 has 13 amino acids. The CDR3 nucleotides read TGCGCCAGCAGCCGACAGGGGGACACTGAAGCTTTCTTT. Translation gives CASSRQGDTEAFF.